This is a list of T cell receptor beta chains from one sample in a study of blood T cells in healthy people across ages. MiXCR was run by TCRdb on the 5' RACE reads, yielding one entry per CDR3 protein. The sample consists of 1.5 million to 2 million distinct CDR3 sequences, roughly 30% of them appearing once. The sample taken for sequencing was blood. Every receptor here comes from a woman aged 25 to 39 in good health. CDR3s include the opening cysteine and the closing phenylalanine or tryptophan. Fields, in order: V gene, J gene, D gene, clone size, CDR3 protein, CDR3 DNA. D genes are given only for firm matches. Rows give clone size only sometimes, using once, few, many, or a class for an expanded clone.

V: TRBV9; J: TRBJ2-1; D: TRBD2; size: -; CDR3: CASSRDYGNEQFF; DNA: TGTGCCAGCAGTCGGGACTATGGCAATGAGCAGTTCTTC
V: TRBV12-3/TRBV12-4; J: TRBJ1-1; D: -; size: -; CDR3: CASSFGSRAGFGTEAFF; DNA: TGTGCCAGCAGTTTCGGTTCCCGGGCGGGGTTTGGCACTGAAGCTTTCTTT
V: TRBV5-6; J: TRBJ2-1; D: TRBD2; size: -; CDR3: CASSLVAGGNYNEQFF; DNA: TGTGCCAGCAGCTTGGTAGCGGGAGGGAACTACAATGAGCAGTTCTTC
V: TRBV29-1; J: TRBJ2-6; D: -; size: -; CDR3: CSVTSPGSGANVLTF; DNA: TGCAGCGTTACGAGTCCCGGCTCTGGGGCCAACGTCCTGACTTTC
V: TRBV13; J: TRBJ2-1; D: TRBD2; size: -; CDR3: CASSLGLAAYNEQLF; DNA: TGTGCCAGCAGCCTGGGACTAGCAGCATACAATGAGCAGCTCTTC
V: TRBV5-1; J: TRBJ1-1; D: TRBD1; size: -; CDR3: CASSLDRGWDGAFF; DNA: TGCGCCAGCAGCCTAGACAGGGGCTGGGATGGGGCTTTCTTT
V: TRBV7-2; J: TRBJ2-1; D: TRBD2; size: few; CDR3: CASSQTASGLGEQFF; DNA: TGTGCCAGCAGCCAAACCGCTAGCGGTTTAGGAGAGCAGTTCTTC
V: TRBV15; J: TRBJ2-7; D: -; size: -; CDR3: CATRRGGGQRQYEQYF; DNA: TGTGCCACCCGCAGAGGTGGAGGACAGAGGCAGTACGAGCAGTACTTC
V: TRBV6-1; J: TRBJ2-2; D: TRBD1; size: few; CDR3: CANSRTGGVTGELFF; DNA: TGTGCCAACAGTCGGACAGGGGGCGTCACCGGGGAGCTGTTTTTT
V: TRBV7-2; J: TRBJ2-5; D: -; size: many; CDR3: CASSLQTGQQETQYF; DNA: TGTGCCAGCAGCCTCCAGACAGGCCAACAAGAGACCCAGTACTTC
V: TRBV27; J: TRBJ2-7; D: -; size: many; CDR3: CASSLIRARDPYEQYF; DNA: TGTGCCAGCAGTCTTATAAGGGCCAGAGATCCTTACGAGCAGTACTTC
V: TRBV20-1; J: TRBJ2-7; D: -; size: few; CDR3: CSATAPTGTTYEQYF; DNA: TGCAGTGCTACAGCCCCGACAGGCACTACCTACGAGCAGTACTTC
V: TRBV6-6; J: TRBJ2-3; D: TRBD2; size: -; CDR3: CASSPGTSGGTQYF; DNA: TGTGCCAGCAGTCCCGGGACTAGCGGTGGGACGCAGTATTTT
V: TRBV7-2; J: TRBJ1-2; D: TRBD1; size: -; CDR3: CASSLGQGRFGYTF; DNA: TGTGCCAGCAGCTTGGGACAGGGGAGGTTTGGCTACACCTTC
V: TRBV6-1; J: TRBJ1-2; D: TRBD1; size: -; CDR3: CASRRDSPNYGYTF; DNA: TGTGCCAGCAGGCGGGACAGCCCTAACTATGGCTACACCTTC
V: TRBV5-1; J: TRBJ1-1; D: -; size: -; CDR3: CASSFGAGMLTEAFF; DNA: TGCGCCAGCAGCTTTGGGGCCGGAATGCTCACTGAAGCTTTCTTT